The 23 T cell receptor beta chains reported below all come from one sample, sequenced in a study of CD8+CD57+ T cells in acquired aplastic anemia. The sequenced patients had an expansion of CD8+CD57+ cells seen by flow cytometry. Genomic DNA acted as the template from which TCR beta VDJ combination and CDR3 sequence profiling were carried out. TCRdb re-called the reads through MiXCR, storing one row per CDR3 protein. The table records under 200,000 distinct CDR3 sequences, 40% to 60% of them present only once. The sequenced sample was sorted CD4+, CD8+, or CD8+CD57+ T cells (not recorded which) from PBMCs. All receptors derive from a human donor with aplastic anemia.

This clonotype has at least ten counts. Here the CDR3 DNA reads TGCAGCGTTGAAACCGGGACAGGGCGCTACGAGCAGTACTTC. It specifies CSVETGTGRYEQYF. This chain uses TRBV29-1 with TRBJ2-7, with TRBD1 matching over 9 bases. J was trimmed by 3 bases and V by 2 bases; bases with no gene match: 5. Germline V gene data show CDR1 as SQVTM and CDR2 as ANQGSEA. The CDR3 is made up of 14 amino acids.

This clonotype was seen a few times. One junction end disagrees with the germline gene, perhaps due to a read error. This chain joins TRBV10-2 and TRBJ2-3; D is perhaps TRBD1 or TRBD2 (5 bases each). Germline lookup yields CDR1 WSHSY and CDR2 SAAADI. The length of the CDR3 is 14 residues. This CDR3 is CASSVGTLTDTQYF. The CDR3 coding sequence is TGTGCCAGCAGCGTAGGGACCTTGACAGATACGCAGTATTTT.

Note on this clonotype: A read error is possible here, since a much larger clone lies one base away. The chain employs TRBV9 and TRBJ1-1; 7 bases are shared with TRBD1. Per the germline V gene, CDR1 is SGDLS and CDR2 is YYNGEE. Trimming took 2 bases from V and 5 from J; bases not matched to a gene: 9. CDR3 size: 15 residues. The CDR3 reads CASSVLSDRATEAFF. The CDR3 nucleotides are TGTGCCAGCAGCGTTCTCAGTGACAGGGCAACTGAAGCTTTCTTT.

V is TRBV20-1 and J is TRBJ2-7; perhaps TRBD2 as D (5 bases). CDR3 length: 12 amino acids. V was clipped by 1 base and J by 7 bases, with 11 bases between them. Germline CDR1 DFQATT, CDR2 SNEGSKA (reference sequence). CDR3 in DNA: TGCAGTGCTAGAGGGTGGTCGGGGGAGCAGTACTTC. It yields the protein CSARGWSGEQYF.

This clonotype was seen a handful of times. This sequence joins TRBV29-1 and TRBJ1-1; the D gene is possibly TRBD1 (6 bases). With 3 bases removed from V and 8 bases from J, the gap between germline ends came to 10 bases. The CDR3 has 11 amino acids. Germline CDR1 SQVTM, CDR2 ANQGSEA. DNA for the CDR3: TGCAGCGTTGACAGGGGCCCCGAAGCTTTCTTT. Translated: CSVDRGPEAFF.

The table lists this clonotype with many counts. The CDR3 loop reads CASSPIITASGRMTDTQYF. The CDR3 DNA sequence: TGTGCCAGCAGCCCAATTATTACGGCTAGCGGGAGGATGACAGATACGCAGTATTTT. The chain has TRBV11-1 and TRBJ2-3; 11 bases fit TRBD2. V was pared by 5 bases and J by 3 bases, with 16 bases of the junction left unmatched. Germline values: CDR1 SGHAT, CDR2 FQDESV (reference sequence). The CDR3 is 19 amino acids.

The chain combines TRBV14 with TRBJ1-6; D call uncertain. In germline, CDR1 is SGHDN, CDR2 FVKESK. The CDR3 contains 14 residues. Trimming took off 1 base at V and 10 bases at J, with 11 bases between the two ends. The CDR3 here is CASSQVGRRSPLHF. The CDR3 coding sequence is TGTGCCAGCAGCCAAGTAGGCAGGCGATCACCCCTCCACTTT.

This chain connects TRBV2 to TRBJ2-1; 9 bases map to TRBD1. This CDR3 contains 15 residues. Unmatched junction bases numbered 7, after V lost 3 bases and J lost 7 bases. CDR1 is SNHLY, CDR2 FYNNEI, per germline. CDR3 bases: TGTGCCAGCAGTGAGAGTGGGACAGGGAGAAATGAGCAGTTCTTC. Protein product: CASSESGTGRNEQFF.

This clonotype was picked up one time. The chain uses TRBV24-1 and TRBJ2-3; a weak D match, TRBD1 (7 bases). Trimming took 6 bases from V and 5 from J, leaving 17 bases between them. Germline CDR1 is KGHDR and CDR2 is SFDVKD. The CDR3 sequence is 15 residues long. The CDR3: CATSQPGGSGDTQYF. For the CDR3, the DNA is TGTGCCACCAGTCAACCAGGGGGGTCGGGAGATACGCAGTATTTT.

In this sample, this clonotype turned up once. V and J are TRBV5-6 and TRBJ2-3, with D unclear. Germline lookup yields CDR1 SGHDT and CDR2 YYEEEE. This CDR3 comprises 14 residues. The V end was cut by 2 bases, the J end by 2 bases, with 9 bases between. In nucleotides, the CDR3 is TGTGCCAGCAGCTTAAATGGGATCACAGATACGCAGTATTTT. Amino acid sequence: CASSLNGITDTQYF.

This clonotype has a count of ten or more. CDR3 sequence reads: CASSPAFSGMYEQYF. The CDR3 DNA follows: TGTGCCAGCAGTCCTGCGTTTAGCGGAATGTACGAGCAGTACTTC. The rearrangement links TRBV6-1 to TRBJ2-7, with TRBD2 as a possible D gene (6 bases). The V end was cut by 5 bases, the J end by 4 bases, with 18 bases between. Looked up from germline, CDR1 is MNHNS and CDR2 is SASEGT. The CDR3 has 15 residues.

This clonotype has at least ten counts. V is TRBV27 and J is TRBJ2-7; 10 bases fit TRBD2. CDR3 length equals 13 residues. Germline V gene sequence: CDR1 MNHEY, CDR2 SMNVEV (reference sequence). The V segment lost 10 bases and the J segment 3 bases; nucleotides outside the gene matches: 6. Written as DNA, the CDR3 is TGTGCCACTAGCTCTAGCGGGAGCTACGAGCAGTACTTC. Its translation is CATSSSGSYEQYF.

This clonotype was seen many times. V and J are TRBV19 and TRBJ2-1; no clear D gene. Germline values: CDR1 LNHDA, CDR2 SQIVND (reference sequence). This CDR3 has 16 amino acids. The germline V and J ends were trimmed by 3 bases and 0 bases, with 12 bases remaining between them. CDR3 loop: CASSITFGSSYNEQFF. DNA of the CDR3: TGTGCCAGTAGTATCACATTCGGTAGCTCCTACAATGAGCAGTTCTTC.

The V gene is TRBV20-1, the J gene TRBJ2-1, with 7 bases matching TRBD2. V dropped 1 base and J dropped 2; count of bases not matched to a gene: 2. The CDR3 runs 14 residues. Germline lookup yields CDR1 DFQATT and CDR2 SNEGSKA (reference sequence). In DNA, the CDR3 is TGCAGTGCTAGAGCGGCGGGAGCCTACAATGAGCAGTTCTTC. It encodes CSARAAGAYNEQFF.

CDR3 nucleotide sequence: TGTGCCACCAGCAGCCTTCAGGGGGGGAAGACCCAGTACTTC. Translating gives CATSSLQGGKTQYF. The chain couples TRBV15 to TRBJ2-5; D possibly uses TRBD1 or TRBD2 (7 bases each). The germline gives CDR1 LNHNV, CDR2 YYDKDF (reference sequence). Trimming shortened V by 3 bases and J by 6 bases, and 14 bases separated the two germline ends. CDR3 length: 14 residues.

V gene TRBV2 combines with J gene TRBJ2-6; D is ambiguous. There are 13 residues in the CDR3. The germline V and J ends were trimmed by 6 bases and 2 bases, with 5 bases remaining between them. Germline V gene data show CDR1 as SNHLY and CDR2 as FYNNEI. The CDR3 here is CASRKTGANVLTF. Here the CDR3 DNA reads TGTGCCAGCAGGAAGACTGGGGCCAACGTCCTGACTTTC.

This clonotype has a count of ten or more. The CDR3 loop is CASSEGQATGETQYF. CDR3 sequence (DNA): TGTGCCAGCAGTGAAGGGCAGGCCACCGGTGAGACCCAGTACTTC. V usage is TRBV25-1 and J usage is TRBJ2-5; D is unresolved. Trimming stripped 2 bases from V and 5 bases from J, with 15 bases between. CDR1 is MGHDK and CDR2 is SYGVNS in the germline V gene. This CDR3 has 15 residues.

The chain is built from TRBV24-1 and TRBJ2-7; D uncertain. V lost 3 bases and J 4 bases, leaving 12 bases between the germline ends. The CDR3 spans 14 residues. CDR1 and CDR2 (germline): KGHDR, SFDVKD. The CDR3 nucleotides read TGTGCCACCAGTGATCTTCTGGGCAGTTACGAGCAGTACTTC. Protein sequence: CATSDLLGSYEQYF.

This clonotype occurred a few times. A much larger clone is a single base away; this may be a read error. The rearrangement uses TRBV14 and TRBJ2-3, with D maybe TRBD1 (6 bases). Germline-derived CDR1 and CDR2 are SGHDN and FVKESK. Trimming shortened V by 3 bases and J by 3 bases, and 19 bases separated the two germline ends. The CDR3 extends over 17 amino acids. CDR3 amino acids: CASSHDGQGWITDTQYF. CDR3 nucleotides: TGTGCCAGCAGCCACGATGGGCAGGGGTGGATTACAGATACGCAGTATTTT. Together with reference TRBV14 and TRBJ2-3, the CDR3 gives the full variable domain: EAGVTQFPSHSVIEKGQTVTLRCDPISGHDNLYWYRRVMGKEIKFLLHFVKESKQDESGMPNNRFLAERTGGTYSTLKVQPAELEDSGVYFCASSHDGQGWITDTQYFGPGTRLTVL.

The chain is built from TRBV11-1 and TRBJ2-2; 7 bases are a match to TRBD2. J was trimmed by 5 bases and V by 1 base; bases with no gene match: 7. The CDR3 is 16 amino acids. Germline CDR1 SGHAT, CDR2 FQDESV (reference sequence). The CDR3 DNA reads TGTGCCAGCAGCTTAGGACTGGGAGGGGAGACCGGGGAGCTGTTTTTT. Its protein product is CASSLGLGGETGELFF.

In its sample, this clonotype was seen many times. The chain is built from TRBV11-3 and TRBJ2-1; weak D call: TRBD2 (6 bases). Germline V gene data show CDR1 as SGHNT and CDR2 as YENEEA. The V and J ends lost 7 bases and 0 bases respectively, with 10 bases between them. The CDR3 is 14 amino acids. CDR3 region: CASNEGLSYNEQFF. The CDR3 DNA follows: TGTGCCAGCAACGAGGGACTCTCCTACAATGAGCAGTTCTTC.

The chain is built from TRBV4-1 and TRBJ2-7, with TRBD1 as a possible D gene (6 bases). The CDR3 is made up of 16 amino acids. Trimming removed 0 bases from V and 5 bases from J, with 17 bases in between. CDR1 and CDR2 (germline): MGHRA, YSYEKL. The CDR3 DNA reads TGCGCCAGCAGCCAAGAGGCCCAGGGGATCGTCCACGAGCAGTACTTC. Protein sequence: CASSQEAQGIVHEQYF.

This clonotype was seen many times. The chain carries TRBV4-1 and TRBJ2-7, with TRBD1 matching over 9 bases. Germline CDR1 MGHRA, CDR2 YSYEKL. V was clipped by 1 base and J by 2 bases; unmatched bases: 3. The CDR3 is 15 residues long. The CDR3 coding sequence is TGCGCCAGCAGCCAAGGGACAGGGGATACCTACGAGCAGTACTTC. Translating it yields CASSQGTGDTYEQYF.